Listed below are T cell receptor beta chains from one sample, sequenced in a study of blood T cell repertoires in COVID-19. Some clones are missing from TCRdb's copy, which holds only in-frame ones; the method was immunoSEQ multiplex PCR. The sample has about 380,000 clones, around 84% seen once. The sample consisted of peripheral blood. The receptors were gathered from a young woman with acute or convalescent COVID-19. Each CDR3 is given with its conserved first and last residue. The D gene is left open where the match is weak. Rows give clone size only sometimes, using once, few, many, or a class for an expanded clone.

size	V	D	J	DNA	CDR3
.	TRBV10-3	TRBD1	TRBJ1-1	TGTGCCATCAGAGGGACAGGTGATGGCACTGAAGCTTTCTTT	CAIRGTGDGTEAFF
many	TRBV6-6	TRBD1	TRBJ1-1	TGTGCCAGCAGTCCACAGGGGGGATTGAACACTGAAGCTTTCTTT	CASSPQGGLNTEAFF
.	TRBV5-1	.	TRBJ2-7	TGCGCCAGCAGCTCGGGAGACTACGAGCAGTACTTC	CASSSGDYEQYF
.	TRBV5-1	TRBD1	TRBJ2-1	TGCGCCAGCAGCTGGGACAGGGGGAAATTTTACAATGAGCAGTTCTTC	CASSWDRGKFYNEQFF
.	TRBV24-1	TRBD2	TRBJ2-7	TGTGCCACCAGTGATGGGACTAGGGGCGGTTACGAGCAGTACTTC	CATSDGTRGGYEQYF
.	TRBV2	.	TRBJ1-4	TGTGCCAGCAGTGAAAGGTTACCGACAGCTACTAATGAAAAACTGTTTTTT	CASSERLPTATNEKLFF
many	TRBV7-9	TRBD2	TRBJ2-4	TGTGCCAGCAGCCCCCCGTTCAGGGAGGGAAACATTCAGTACTTC	CASSPPFREGNIQYF
.	TRBV9	TRBD1	TRBJ1-6	TGTGCCAGCAGCGCCGAGGGGACAGGGATTTCACCCCTCCACTTT	CASSAEGTGISPLHF
.	TRBV7-9	.	TRBJ2-7	TGTGCCAGCAGCTTAGTCCCCCCAGGGTACCTATCCTACGAGCAGTACTTC	CASSLVPPGYLSYEQYF
.	TRBV19	.	TRBJ2-2	TGTGCCAGTAGTATAGTAGCTAGAAGGGAGCTGTTTTTT	CASSIVARRELFF
.	TRBV12-5	TRBD1	TRBJ1-1	TGTGCTAGAACAGGGGACGGCACTGAAGCTTTCTTT	CARTGDGTEAFF
.	TRBV19	.	TRBJ1-2	TGTGCCAGTAGTATGGGCAATTGGTATGGCTACACCTTC	CASSMGNWYGYTF
.	TRBV12-3/TRBV12-4	TRBD1	TRBJ1-2	TGTGCCAGCAGTATAGGGACAGAATATGGCTACACCTTC	CASSIGTEYGYTF
few	TRBV6-5	TRBD1	TRBJ1-5	TGTGCCAGCACCAAGGGACAGGGGAGCAATCAGCCCCAGCATTTT	CASTKGQGSNQPQHF
.	TRBV5-1	.	TRBJ1-4	TGCGCCAGCAGCTTGGAGGCTGGACTTTGGGGAAAACTGTTTTTT	CASSLEAGLWGKLFF
.	TRBV10-3	.	TRBJ1-2	TGTGCCATCAGTGAAACAGATGACAGTAACTATGGCTACACCTTC	CAISETDDSNYGYTF
.	TRBV27	TRBD1	TRBJ1-2	TGTGCCAGCAGTCCAGGACAGGGCTGGGAAGGCTACACCTTC	CASSPGQGWEGYTF
.	TRBV2	.	TRBJ2-2	TGTGCCAGCAGTGAATCGTTTATGTCGGACACCGGGGAGCTGTTTTTT	CASSESFMSDTGELFF
.	TRBV6-5	TRBD1	TRBJ1-4	TGTGCCAGCAGTTCCAGACAGGGGAATGAAAAACTGTTTTTT	CASSSRQGNEKLFF
.	TRBV9	.	TRBJ1-2	TGTGCCAGCAGCCCTCAGGTGGCAAGCTATGGCTACACCTTC	CASSPQVASYGYTF
.	TRBV10-3	TRBD1	TRBJ2-7	TGTGCCATCCGGGGACAGGAGCCCTACGAGCAGTACTTC	CAIRGQEPYEQYF
once	TRBV2	TRBD1	TRBJ1-5	TGTGCCAGCAGTGAACAGGCAGGGGGTAGTCAGCCCCAGCATTTT	CASSEQAGGSQPQHF
.	TRBV5-5	.	TRBJ1-5	TGTGCCAGCAGCTTGGTTACGATGAACCAGGGGCCCCAGCATTTT	CASSLVTMNQGPQHF
.	TRBV4-2	TRBD2	TRBJ2-3	TGTGCCAGCAGCCAAGAGCGGGGGATAGCAGATACGCAGTATTTT	CASSQERGIADTQYF
.	TRBV6-1	TRBD1	TRBJ2-7	TGTGCCAGCAGTGAATCTGAGACAGGGATGACCTACGAGCAGTACTTC	CASSESETGMTYEQYF
.	TRBV7-9	TRBD2	TRBJ2-3	TGTGCCAGCAAGGAACTAGCGGCCACAGATACGCAGTATTTT	CASKELAATDTQYF
.	TRBV6-5	.	TRBJ1-1	TGTGCCAGCAGACTCGGGACACTGAACACTGAAGCTTTCTTT	CASRLGTLNTEAFF
.	TRBV7-3	TRBD2	TRBJ2-1	TGTGCCAGCAGCCCAACTAGCGGGGGAGTCTACAATGAGCAGTTCTTC	CASSPTSGGVYNEQFF
.	TRBV6-5	TRBD1	TRBJ1-3	TGTGCCAGCAGTCCCGAAGGACAGGGTAGAAACACCATATATTTT	CASSPEGQGRNTIYF
.	TRBV3-1/TRBV3-2	TRBD2	TRBJ2-1	TGTGCCAGCTCGGGAGGACCAGCCTACCACAATGAGCAGTTCTTC	CASSGGPAYHNEQFF
once	TRBV28	TRBD1	TRBJ1-2	TGTGCCAGCAGTTTCAGGACAGGGGGCTACTATGGCTACACCTTC	CASSFRTGGYYGYTF
few	TRBV5-8	.	TRBJ1-4	TGTGCCAGCAGCTTGTCGGTGACTAATGAAAAACTGTTTTTT	CASSLSVTNEKLFF
.	TRBV4-1	.	TRBJ1-4	TGCGCCAGCAGCCAAGAACTTCCGGCTAATGAAAAACTGTTTTTT	CASSQELPANEKLFF
.	TRBV6-5	TRBD1	TRBJ1-3	TGTGCCAGCGGGGGGACAGGGAGCTCTGGAAACACCATATATTTT	CASGGTGSSGNTIYF
few	TRBV7-9	.	TRBJ1-1	TGTGCCAGCAGCCTGGGACAGAACACTGAAGCTTTCTTT	CASSLGQNTEAFF
once	TRBV5-4	.	TRBJ1-1	TGTGCCAGCAGCTTGGGGGGCGGAGACACTGAAGCTTTCTTT	CASSLGGGDTEAFF
.	TRBV19	TRBD2	TRBJ2-7	TGTGCCAGTAGCATAGGACTAGACTTCTCCTACGAGCAGTACTTC	CASSIGLDFSYEQYF
.	TRBV18	.	TRBJ2-3	TGTGCCTCCGAAAGCCGGCTAGCACCAGATACGCAGTATTTT	CASESRLAPDTQYF
.	TRBV6-5	.	TRBJ2-5	TGTGCCAGTCTATACTTAGAAGAGACCCAGTACTTC	CASLYLEETQYF
once	TRBV5-1	.	TRBJ2-2	TGCGCCAGCAGGCGGGACGAGTGGACCGGGGAGCTGTTTTTT	CASRRDEWTGELFF
.	TRBV6-5	.	TRBJ1-1	TGTGCCAGCAATCAGGAACCTGAAGCTTTCTTT	CASNQEPEAFF
.	TRBV6-1	.	TRBJ1-5	TGTGCCAGCAGTGGGGACGGGGGGCCGGGCAATCAGCCCCAGCATTTT	CASSGDGGPGNQPQHF
.	TRBV29-1	TRBD1	TRBJ1-2	TGCAGCGTTGAAGAGGGACAGGGGTATGGCTACACCTTC	CSVEEGQGYGYTF
once	TRBV5-1	.	TRBJ1-1	TGCGCCAGCAGCTGGGCCGGGGGAGAAGTGAACACTGAAGCTTTCTTT	CASSWAGGEVNTEAFF
.	TRBV29-1	TRBD1	TRBJ2-7	TGCAGCGTTGTCCCCGCGACTCCGGGACAGACCTACGAGCAGTACTTC	CSVVPATPGQTYEQYF
.	TRBV6-6	.	TRBJ1-4	TGTGCCAGCAGTTACGGGGGGTTTAATGAAAAACTGTTTTTT	CASSYGGFNEKLFF
once	TRBV6-5	.	TRBJ1-1	TGTGCCACGGTGACAGTCAGAGGGAACACTGAAGCTTTCTTT	CATVTVRGNTEAFF
.	TRBV11-2	.	TRBJ2-2	TGTGCCAGCAGAAGGGGTATGAACACCGGGGAGCTGTTTTTT	CASRRGMNTGELFF
.	TRBV7-3	.	TRBJ1-1	TGTGCCAGCAGCCCTACGGGGGGGCGGTTCTCTGAAGCTTTCTTT	CASSPTGGRFSEAFF
.	TRBV3-1/TRBV3-2	.	TRBJ1-5	TGTGCCAGCAGCCAACAGTACAATCAGCCCCAGCATTTT	CASSQQYNQPQHF
.	TRBV6-1	.	TRBJ2-1	TGTGCCAGCAAGTCAGGGGAGCAGTTCTTC	CASKSGEQFF
.	TRBV5-6	.	TRBJ2-2	TGTGCCAGCAGCTTTTCGACGACAACCGGGGAGCTGTTTTTT	CASSFSTTTGELFF